This TCR beta chain was sequenced for a study of vaccination and CD4 T cells after COVID-19. Study overall: Cells were stimulated with overlapping spike peptides from SARS-CoV-2, HCoV-NL63, HCoV-OC43 and HCoV-229E. Findings and caveats of the study: Vaccine-specific clones numbering 304 of 307 showed spike mono-reactivity in convalescent patients.

This clonotype was recorded a few times. As yet, its antigen is unknown. Treatment specified: approximately nine-day PBMC culture with coronavirus spike peptide pools or control peptides (ViraFEST assay). Oncomine TCR Beta short-read sequencing was applied to DNA from cultured CD4+ T cells. TCRdb reanalysed the PCR reads using MiXCR and keeps one entry per CDR3 protein. This sample has fewer than 15,000 distinct CDR3 sequences, with about 45% found just once. The TCR comes from a human donor who had recovered from COVID-19. Sequenced sample: CD4+ T cells from blood, cultured in vitro.

As DNA, the CDR3 is TGCAGTGCTAAGGTCAGGGACGCCCGACTAGCCAAAAACATTCAGTACTTC. This gives the protein CSAKVRDARLAKNIQYF. The rearrangement links TRBV20-1 to TRBJ2-4; tentatively, D is TRBD1 or TRBD2 (5 bases each). Trimming shortened V by 4 bases and J by 0 bases, and 19 bases separated the two germline ends. Germline V lookup: CDR1 DFQATT, CDR2 SNEGSKA (reference sequence). CDR3 length: 17 residues.